This T cell receptor beta chain was captured in a study of T cells in Graves' hyperthyroidism and ophthalmopathy. The study, taken as a whole, reports: Researchers found most expanded thyroid clonotypes above 0.001 in blood as well. Ophthalmopathy prediction by the model preceded onset by a median about 6.5 months.

Each diagnosis drew on symptoms, thyroxine, TRAb, thyroid ultrasound and orbital computed tomography findings. Trimming took 1 base from V and 4 from J, leaving 11 bases between them. Looked up from germline, CDR1 is SGHTA and CDR2 is FQGNSA. The CDR3 loop spans 14 amino acids. RNA transcripts provided the source from which TCR beta CDR3 regions were amplified. Carried out on the TCR CDR3, a first-round RT-PCR used the HTBI primer set. TCRdb re-called the multiplex PCR reads through MiXCR, storing one row per CDR3 protein. The sample consists of 500,000 to 600,000 distinct CDR3 sequences, about 45% of them appearing once. About this clonotype itself: The antigen is undetermined.

The clonotype originates from an adult woman with Graves' disease, either hyperthyroidism or ophthalmopathy (not recorded which). The source material was peripheral blood or thyroid tissue (not recorded which). The genes are TRBV7-2 and TRBJ2-7; tentative D call: TRBD1 (6 bases). CDR3 loop: CASSLGTVFYEQYF. The DNA for the CDR3 is TGTGCCAGCAGCTTAGGGACAGTCTTTTACGAGCAGTACTTC.